What follows describes a single TCR beta chain. There are many counts of this clonotype. The antigen it binds to is not known. Qualities for individual bases were not recorded, and no much larger clone is one base off. The study was a case-control design nested within a healthcare worker cohort in London, UK, with weekly nasopharyngeal swab PCR tests and blood sampling. Between 23 and 31 March 2020, the week of the UK lockdown, healthcare workers were enrolled and then followed up weekly for as long as 16 weeks. In the germline V gene (reference sequence), CDR1 corresponds to GTSNPN and CDR2 to SVGIG. V is pruned by 3 bases and J by 6 bases, leaving 11 bases of the junction without a gene match. The CDR3 numbers 15 residues from cysteine through phenylalanine. Only CDR3 DNA is held: 45 bases, read in frame from base 1. The source of the sample is a study of early T cells in non-severe SARS-CoV-2 infection (dated by TCRdb to the early 2020s). Some background on the complete study: Because TCR sequencing relied on bulk RNA taken from unsorted whole blood, pairing of alpha and beta chains was not possible.

Libraries were prepared through 5' RACE. Sequencer: NextSeq 500. Unique molecular identifiers were attached to individual cDNA molecules in the TCR library protocol so that sequencing error and PCR bias could be corrected. TCR alpha and beta chains were both sequenced, and the abundances of alpha and beta sequences in each sample were closely correlated with each other. The study's own analysis went as follows. Decombinator V4 was used to perform V gene, J gene and CDR3 annotation of TCR sequences. Expanded TCRs were defined as changing significantly between any two time points under a Poisson model with p below 0.0001. TCR abundances were normalised to the total number of TCRs sequenced in each sample and reported as counts per million. TRAV1-2 paired with TRAJ12, TRAJ20 or TRAJ33 defined MAIT TCRs, while TRAV10 paired with TRAJ18 defined iNKT TCRs. VDJdb, accessed 1 November 2021, was searched for CMV, EBV and SARS-CoV-2 annotated TCRs, excluding TCRs annotated for multiple antigens. The raw public reads went through TCRdb reprocessing: fastp at Q25, MiXCR clone calling, in-frame beta chains kept. All rows with the same CDR3 protein become a single entry with the most common DNA and genes. The V and J calls, along with clone size, are taken from TCRdb and not from the paper's own processing. The sample has about 110,000 distinct CDR3 sequences on record, approximately 10% of them singletons. Jointly, the top ten make up approximately 8.1% of the sample.

Paper-wide results and their limitations: VDJdb matching was skewed toward anti-spike CD8 responses, so virus-specific expansions were likely underestimated and private and CD4 specificities were missed.

The chain is made from TRBV30 and TRBJ2-3, with 8 central nucleotides matching TRBD1. The sample was whole blood. The clonotype comes from an adult who was a healthcare worker with PCR-confirmed SARS-CoV-2 infection or an uninfected control (not recorded which). The DNA reads TGTGCCTGGAGAGGCAGGGGACAGGCAGGGGATACGCAGTATTTT. This translates into CAWRGRGQAGDTQYF.